The text below deals with one T cell receptor (beta chain). The specificity of this receptor is unknown. No base qualities exist here, and no much larger clone lies one base off it. Interpreted using the paper, the time point label stands for: about twelve months on ibrutinib. For TCR beta library preparation, 1.5 to 2.5 micrograms of genomic DNA was extracted from cryopreserved PBMCs. Longitudinal blood samples from CLL patients on ibrutinib monotherapy were analyzed using high-throughput TCR beta sequencing. Patients were enrolled in a phase 2 open-label single-center ibrutinib monotherapy trial. The record originates from a study of cytotoxic CD8 clonotypes in ibrutinib-treated CLL (dated by TCRdb to about 2021). A note on the overall study: The cohort included some 14 treatment-naive and 11 relapsed/refractory patients; 17 were IGHV unmutated. Responses were partial in about 25 patients and complete in 2; after median around 65 months follow-up, some 14 stayed in remission and approximately twelve progressed. Cryopreserved peripheral blood mononuclear cells were obtained prior to treatment, at the time of response, and at either disease progression or sustained remission. Every remission and progressive disease sample was obtained while ibrutinib was still being received by the patients. Response samples were taken after a median of roughly eleven months on treatment, ranging from roughly 6 to 36 months. On average, each sample yielded 255,043 productive templates and tens of thousands of productive rearrangements. Longitudinal samples were obtainable from about 30% of the roughly 90 participants in the trial. General conclusions and limits of the study: Clonality increased at ibrutinib response, stayed stable in sustained remission, and fell back toward baseline at progression. Public clonotypes were rare and either shrank or stayed stable during treatment, and the rise in clonality at ibrutinib response reflected expansion of private clonotypes. At baseline, clonality was higher than in age-matched healthy donors and showed a strong correlation with circulating CD8+ T-cell counts. Sampling times were not matched between sustained-remission and progressing patients, and lymph node repertoires were not studied.

Reading the germline V gene (reference sequence) gives CDR1 LNHDA and CDR2 SQIVND. V trim: 6 bases; J trim: 0 bases; unmatched bases: 4. The CDR3 measures 16 amino acids from cysteine to phenylalanine. CDR3 DNA only is kept here, 48 bases in frame from base 1. On a MiSeq, deep resolution sequencing aimed for a depth between 1 in 1 million and 1 in 200,000 T cells, with each clonotype covered roughly 10x on average. TCR beta libraries were generated with the immunoSEQ hsTCRB Kit. Under the source paper's analysis protocol: ImmunoSEQ Data Assistant and ImmunoSEQ Analyzer were used for data analysis, and V, D and J genes were assigned according to IMGT definitions. Clonality was computed as one minus normalized Shannon entropy of productive rearrangement frequencies, ranging from 0 to 1. Only overrepresented clonotypes making up at least 0.05% of the repertoire of each patient were included in the public clonotype analysis. Repertoires from some 14 age-matched healthy donors in immuneACCESS were used as clonality controls. TCRdb limited this immuneACCESS table to in-frame rearrangements with V and J called. A share of clones is missing; checked studies link under half to unresolved V genes, and the rest is unexplained. V, J and clone size are those of that table, while D and trimming were read from the DNA. The sample yields some 200,000 clones; 70% to 75% were counted once. Of the sample, more than 4.5% is held by the ten largest clones.

Sequences were derived from PBMCs, sampled after 12 months of ibrutinib treatment. Recombination linked TRBV19 to TRBJ1-5; 11 of the junction bases match TRBD1. The clonotype originates from a human donor with chronic lymphocytic leukemia. The sequenced DNA is TGTGCCAGTAGGGGACAGGGGGAATATAGCAATCAGCCCCAGCATTTT. Its product reads: CASRGQGEYSNQPQHF.